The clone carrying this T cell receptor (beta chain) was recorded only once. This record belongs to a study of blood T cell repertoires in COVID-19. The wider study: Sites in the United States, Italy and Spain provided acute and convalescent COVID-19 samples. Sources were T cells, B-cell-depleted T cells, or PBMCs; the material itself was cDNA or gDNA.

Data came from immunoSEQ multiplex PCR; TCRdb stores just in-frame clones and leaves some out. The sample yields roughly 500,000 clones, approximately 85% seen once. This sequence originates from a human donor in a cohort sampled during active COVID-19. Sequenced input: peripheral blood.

The CDR3 DNA reads as TGTGCCACTGGAGCGGGCCCTGGAGAGACCCAGTACTTC. Protein sequence: CATGAGPGETQYF. This chain links TRBV19 with TRBJ2-5; possibly TRBD2 for D (6 bases). Trimming left V 10 bases short and J 4 bases short, with 16 bases between. The germline V gene encodes CDR1 LNHDA and CDR2 SQIVND (reference sequence). There are 13 residues in the CDR3.